What follows is one T cell receptor beta chain and its context. What it binds is unknown. The repertoire was sequenced with immunoSEQ multiplex PCR; TCRdb's copy has only in-frame clones and lacks some. Among 20,000 to 30,000 clones listed, approximately 83% were seen once. This CDR3 region has 14 residues. V shed 3 bases, J shed 8 bases, and the junction held 10 bases outside the gene matches. Germline CDR1 and CDR2: SGHNT and YYREEE (reference sequence). These data originate in a study of T cells in localized non-small cell lung cancer. Whole-study results and caveats: Of the top 100 tumor clones, median around 62 were in adjacent lung, some 29 among its top 100. The study sequenced only one region of the tumor. As a result, intratumor heterogeneity could not be excluded and remains possible.

The rearrangement joins TRBV5-4 to TRBJ1-1; TRBD1 matches 7 bases. Material: peripheral blood, obtained before any cancer treatment. The receptor was derived from a male donor at least 60 years old with stage II squamous cell lung carcinoma. The CDR3 region is CASSYKGAGVEAFF. The CDR3 DNA reads as TGTGCCAGCAGCTACAAGGGGGCCGGGGTAGAAGCTTTCTTT.